These T cell receptor beta chains were read from a single sample in a study of T-cell reconstitution after alpha-beta-depleted transplantation in children. TCRdb reanalysed the PCR reads using MiXCR and keeps one entry per CDR3 protein. The table shows fewer than 350,000 distinct CDR3 sequences, with roughly 12% occurring only once. The sample in question was peripheral blood, obtained 180 days after TCRalphabeta/CD19-depleted stem cell transplant. These receptors all come from a male patient between 2 and 10 years old who had a stem cell transplant for chronic granulomatous disease, so the T cells may come from the graft donor. Each CDR3 is given with its conserved first and last residue. The D gene is left open where the match is weak. The size field is filled for only some rows; it gives once, few, many or a size class.

>many|TRBV29-1|TRBJ2-1|TRBD1
CSVGGTGAYNEQFF
TGCAGCGTTGGAGGGACAGGGGCCTACAATGAGCAGTTCTTC
>many|TRBV4-3|TRBJ2-1|TRBD2
CASSLRTSGSYNEQFF
TGCGCCAGCAGCCTCCGGACTAGCGGGAGCTACAATGAGCAGTTCTTC
>many|TRBV7-3|TRBJ1-6|TRBD1
CASSLGQANNSPLHF
TGTGCCAGCAGCTTAGGACAGGCGAATAATTCACCCCTCCACTTT
>many|TRBV2|TRBJ2-6|.
CASREGRGLWANVLTF
TGTGCCAGCCGTGAGGGCCGGGGCCTCTGGGCCAACGTCCTGACTTTC
>many|TRBV20-1|TRBJ2-1|.
CSARDRPGISNEQFF
TGCAGTGCTAGAGATCGGCCAGGGATTTCTAATGAGCAGTTCTTC
>many|TRBV7-3|TRBJ2-5|.
CASSPSPSPQETQYF
TGTGCCAGCAGCCCTAGTCCTAGCCCCCAAGAGACCCAGTACTTC
>many|TRBV20-1|TRBJ1-2|TRBD1
CSASQGADYGYTF
TGCAGTGCTTCACAGGGGGCTGACTATGGCTACACCTTC
>.|TRBV13|TRBJ2-5|TRBD2
CACSPGSGRALRPQETQYF
TGTGCCTGCAGCCCGGGAAGCGGGAGGGCCCTGCGACCCCAAGAGACCCAGTACTTC
>many|TRBV3-1|TRBJ2-3|.
CASSHAGGLTDTQYF
TGTGCCAGCAGCCACGCCGGGGGTCTTACAGATACGCAGTATTTT
>many|TRBV11-2|TRBJ1-3|.
CASSFSGDLNTIYF
TGTGCCAGCAGCTTCAGCGGGGACTTAAACACCATATATTTT
>many|TRBV11-2|TRBJ2-7|TRBD2
CASSSPRVGRDEQYF
TGTGCCAGCAGCTCCCCCCGGGTAGGGAGGGACGAGCAGTACTTC
>many|TRBV28|TRBJ2-2|.
CASLGAGNTGELFF
TGTGCCAGCCTGGGGGCAGGGAACACCGGGGAGCTGTTTTTT
>many|TRBV20-1|TRBJ2-1|.
CSAKPKTGHHLYNEQFF
TGCAGTGCTAAGCCCAAGACGGGACACCACCTTTACAATGAGCAGTTCTTC
>many|TRBV12-3/TRBV12-4|TRBJ1-1|.
CASSFLGSMNTEAFF
TGTGCCAGCAGTTTCCTAGGATCCATGAACACTGAAGCTTTCTTT
>many|TRBV7-8|TRBJ2-5|TRBD2
CASSYTGLAGPQETQYF
TGTGCCAGCAGCTATACGGGACTAGCGGGTCCTCAAGAGACCCAGTACTTC
>.|TRBV3-1|TRBJ1-6|.
CASSQDVRNSPLHF
TGTGCCAGCAGCCAAGATGTTAGGAATTCACCCCTCCACTTT
>many|TRBV12-3/TRBV12-4|TRBJ2-7|.
CASSYRQGTYEQYF
TGTGCCAGCAGTTATCGGCAGGGGACCTACGAGCAGTACTTC
>.|TRBV18|TRBJ1-1|TRBD1
CASSPLGTGVGNTEAFF
TGTGCCAGCTCACCTCTCGGGACAGGGGTAGGGAACACTGAAGCTTTCTTT
>many|TRBV5-5|TRBJ1-2|.
CASSLSHERSLNYGYTF
TGTGCCAGCAGCTTGAGTCACGAGAGGTCTCTTAACTATGGCTACACCTTC
>.|TRBV20-1|TRBJ2-7|TRBD2
CSANTGLAYELYF
TGCAGTGCTAATACGGGACTAGCCTACGAGCTATACTTC
>.|TRBV2|TRBJ2-5|.
CASRGGLSYQETQYF
TGTGCCAGCAGGGGGGGACTTTCGTACCAAGAGACCCAGTACTTC
>many|TRBV27|TRBJ2-4|TRBD1
CASSRRGPNIQYF
TGTGCCAGCAGCCGCAGGGGGCCAAACATTCAGTACTTC
>.|TRBV30|TRBJ2-1|.
CAWSDYLAPTYNEQFF
TGTGCCTGGAGTGACTACCTAGCCCCAACCTACAATGAGCAGTTCTTC
>.|TRBV12-3/TRBV12-4|TRBJ1-1|.
CASSFLGIEAFF
TGTGCCAGCAGTTTTCTGGGGATCGAAGCTTTCTTT
>many|TRBV7-6|TRBJ2-2|TRBD2
CASSLGTSGGAFAGELFF
TGTGCCAGCAGCTTAGGGACTAGCGGGGGGGCCTTCGCCGGGGAGCTGTTTTTT
>many|TRBV9|TRBJ1-2|.
CASSVGPTALGYTF
TGTGCCAGCAGCGTAGGACCGACGGCTCTTGGCTACACCTTC
>many|TRBV20-1|TRBJ2-7|TRBD2
CSARGASGRSSYEQYF
TGCAGTGCTAGAGGAGCTAGCGGGAGATCGTCCTACGAGCAGTACTTC
>many|TRBV5-1|TRBJ2-5|.
CASSLDSRWETQYF
TGCGCCAGCAGCTTGGACTCGAGATGGGAGACCCAGTACTTC
>few|TRBV18|TRBJ2-4|.
CASSPIAVGGMNIQYF
TGTGCCAGCTCACCAATCGCGGTTGGAGGGATGAACATTCAGTACTTC
>many|TRBV14|TRBJ2-2|TRBD2
CASSQDPLAGATGELFF
TGTGCCAGCAGCCAAGATCCCCTAGCGGGGGCCACCGGGGAGCTGTTTTTT
>many|TRBV29-1|TRBJ1-1|.
CSVEEGTEAFF
TGCAGCGTTGAAGAAGGAACTGAAGCTTTCTTT